This T cell receptor beta chain is from a study of T cell responses to AZD1222 COVID-19 vaccine. Notes on the study in general: Breadth and depth of Spike-specific TCRs rose after two AZD1222 doses. Baseline antibody screening turned up just six seropositive AZD1222 recipients.

Note on this clone: Its antigen is currently unknown.

The length of the CDR3 is 15 residues. Germline CDR1 is SGHTA and CDR2 is FQGNSA. V lost 3 bases and J 7 bases, leaving 13 bases between the germline ends. Profiled with immunoSEQ multiplex PCR; TCRdb holds only in-frame clones, not every one. The data show some 55,000 clones, with 70% to 90% seen just once and just under 4% held by the top ten. The specimen comprised peripheral blood, sampled on day 0 of AZD1222 vaccination. The V gene is TRBV7-2, the J gene TRBJ1-6; maybe TRBD1 (5 bases). This clonotype was sampled from an adult in good health. Here the CDR3 reads CASSFGAGMNSPLHF. CDR3 coding DNA: TGTGCCAGCAGCTTTGGAGCAGGGATGAATTCACCCCTCCACTTT.